This paragraph covers one TCR beta chain sequence. What it recognizes is unknown. This CDR3 has 13 residues. The trim removed 3 bases at V and 7 bases at J, leaving 5 bases unmatched. Germline-derived CDR1 and CDR2 are SGHVS and FQNEAQ. These data come from a study of cytomegalovirus exposure and HLA in healthy donors. PCR involved 60 Vbeta and 13 Jbeta primers. Produced via immunoSEQ multiplex PCR; TCRdb's table is partial and in-frame only. Here the sample spans over 100,000 clones, about 70% being singletons. Overall study results and limits: Researchers reported that three CMV-associated chains were confirmed in vitro as CMV antigen-specific. Analyzed later, association rates of TCRs varied across HLA loci, with DRB1 most and HLA-C fewest.

The sequence came from a woman younger than 45 in good health and CMV-seronegative. This chain joins TRBV7-8 and TRBJ1-1; 7 positions agree with TRBD1. The sample was PBMCs. Written as DNA, the CDR3 is TGTGCCAGCAGCTTTCGGACAGGCCTTGAAGCTTTCTTT. It yields the protein CASSFRTGLEAFF.